This TCR beta chain was observed in a study of CD8 T cells in ankylosing spondylitis. This clonotype came up a few times. MiXCR, applied by TCRdb to the 5' RACE reads, yields one record per CDR3 protein. The table has 250,000 to 350,000 distinct CDR3 sequences, more than 20% seen once. Germline CDR1 and CDR2: MGHRA and YSYEKL. This CDR3 region has 15 residues. Trimming pared 0 bases from V and 5 bases from J, leaving 10 bases between. The V call is TRBV4-1, the J call TRBJ2-2; D gene ambiguous. This clonotype was obtained from a female donor with ankylosing spondylitis or in good health (not recorded which). The sample taken for sequencing was blood, either unsorted or a sorted T cell fraction (not recorded which). The CDR3 nucleotides are TGCGCCAGCAGCCAAGATGGCCCCGTTACCGGGGAGCTGTTTTTT. Its translation: CASSQDGPVTGELFF.